Below are 3 T cell receptor beta chains sequenced from a single sample in a study of PD-1 blockade in classical Hodgkin lymphoma. Here immunoSEQ multiplex PCR was the method, and the copy in TCRdb shows in-frame clones only, minus some. The data show some 40,000 clones, 69% seen once. Brentuximab vedotin exposure varied, and every patient relapsed after autologous stem cell transplantation. The material sequenced was peripheral blood mononuclear cells (PBMCs), taken before the second cycle of nivolumab. Receptors originate from a human donor with classical Hodgkin lymphoma.

The chain has TRBV15 and TRBJ2-1, with 7 bases matching TRBD1. With 4 bases clipped from V and 8 bases from J, the junction kept 14 bases outside the gene matches. Germline V gives CDR1 LNHNV, CDR2 YYDKDF (reference sequence). The CDR3 extends over 16 amino acids. CDR3 nucleotides: TGTGCCACCAGCAAAAGGACAGGAACCTTCGGGGATGAGCAGTTCTTC. Translating it yields CATSKRTGTFGDEQFF.

Of note for this clone: The sample contains more than one DNA sequence encoding this CDR3. The genes are TRBV19 and TRBJ1-4; tentatively, D is TRBD1 (5 bases). Trimming took 2 bases from V and 4 from J, leaving 8 bases between them. The germline V gene has CDR1 LNHDA and CDR2 SQIVND (reference sequence). CDR3 size: 14 residues. The CDR3 DNA reads TGTGCCAGTAGTATATGGCAGGGTAATGAAAAACTGTTTTTT. Translating gives CASSIWQGNEKLFF.

This chain connects TRBV7-9 to TRBJ2-7, with 11 bases fitting TRBD1. The germline V gene encodes CDR1 SEHNR and CDR2 FQNEAQ (reference sequence). With 5 bases clipped from V and 1 base from J, the junction kept 4 bases outside the gene matches. This CDR3 contains 15 residues. CDR3 sequence: CASSLGTGGSYEQYF. For the CDR3, the DNA is TGTGCCAGCAGCCTAGGGACAGGGGGTTCCTACGAGCAGTACTTC.